This T cell receptor (beta chain) is drawn from a study of T cell repertoires in cytomegalovirus infection. TCRdb passed the reads through MiXCR, listing each CDR3 protein once. Found here are 510,000 or so distinct CDR3 sequences, about 25% of them singletons; the top ten hold about 13%. Germline lookup yields CDR1 KGHSH and CDR2 LQKENI. V gave up 2 bases and J gave up 8 bases, with 13 bases separating them. There are 14 residues in the CDR3. This chain connects TRBV18 to TRBJ1-3; unclear D gene. This TCR came from a human donor in good health (CMV status not recorded). Some clones in this sample may be carry-over from other donors' samples. The sequenced sample consisted of PBMCs. Written as DNA, the CDR3 is TGTGCCAGCTCACCAAATCTTGCGGAAGACACCATATATTTT. It codes for CASSPNLAEDTIYF.